This is a list of T cell receptor beta chains from one sample in a study of T cell responses to AZD1222 COVID-19 vaccine. Data came from immunoSEQ multiplex PCR; TCRdb stores just in-frame clones and leaves some out. The sample yields some 100,000 clones, 70% to 90% seen once. The sample in question was peripheral blood, obtained 28 days after the second AZD1222 dose. These receptors were obtained from an adult who received the AZD1222 COVID-19 vaccine. Both conserved end residues are part of each CDR3. A D gene is named only where the DNA matches it firmly. Not every row has a clone size; where given, it reads once, few, many or a size class.

J gene: TRBJ1-2; clone size: -; D gene: -; V gene: TRBV4-1; CDR3 DNA: TGCGCCAGCAGCCAACGGGAAGGGGGTTACTATGGCTACACCTTC; CDR3 protein: CASSQREGGYYGYTF
J gene: TRBJ1-5; clone size: few; D gene: -; V gene: TRBV7-6; CDR3 DNA: TGTGCCAGCAGCTCAATGTCAGGGCTAAATCAGCCCCAGCATTTT; CDR3 protein: CASSSMSGLNQPQHF
J gene: TRBJ2-1; clone size: -; D gene: -; V gene: TRBV6-5; CDR3 DNA: TGTGCCAGCAGAGTCGACTTGAGCTCCTACAATGAGCAGTTCTTC; CDR3 protein: CASRVDLSSYNEQFF
J gene: TRBJ1-1; clone size: -; D gene: -; V gene: TRBV5-1; CDR3 DNA: TGCGCCAGCAGGTCTGGTGGTGGGCGGAACACTGAAGCTTTCTTT; CDR3 protein: CASRSGGGRNTEAFF
J gene: TRBJ1-6; clone size: -; D gene: -; V gene: TRBV4-2; CDR3 DNA: TGTGCCAGCAGCCACGACCGACAGACCTATAATTCACCCCTCCACTTT; CDR3 protein: CASSHDRQTYNSPLHF
J gene: TRBJ2-7; clone size: -; D gene: -; V gene: TRBV27; CDR3 DNA: TGTGCCAGCAGTCGGACTAGGGGGGAGCAGTACTTC; CDR3 protein: CASSRTRGEQYF
J gene: TRBJ2-4; clone size: once; D gene: TRBD1; V gene: TRBV30; CDR3 DNA: TGTGCCGGAGATTTGGGACAGTCGCAGTACTTC; CDR3 protein: CAGDLGQSQYF
J gene: TRBJ1-1; clone size: few; D gene: -; V gene: TRBV7-6; CDR3 DNA: TGTGCCAGCAGCTCAACGGAGGGGAGAGCTTTCTTT; CDR3 protein: CASSSTEGRAFF
J gene: TRBJ2-7; clone size: -; D gene: TRBD2; V gene: TRBV6-2/TRBV6-3; CDR3 DNA: TGTGCCAGCAGTTACAGAATAGCGGGGAGCTTCTACGAGCAGTACTTC; CDR3 protein: CASSYRIAGSFYEQYF
J gene: TRBJ1-1; clone size: -; D gene: TRBD1; V gene: TRBV7-9; CDR3 DNA: TGTGCCAGCAGCTTAGACTGGGGACAGGGGCTTTTCTTT; CDR3 protein: CASSLDWGQGLFF
J gene: TRBJ2-5; clone size: once; D gene: -; V gene: TRBV7-2; CDR3 DNA: TGTGCCAGCAGCTTCCGACGGGGGGAGACCCAGTACTTC; CDR3 protein: CASSFRRGETQYF
J gene: TRBJ2-3; clone size: -; D gene: -; V gene: TRBV7-2; CDR3 DNA: TGTGCCAGCAGCTTAGTAGGTATTGCAGATACGCAGTATTTT; CDR3 protein: CASSLVGIADTQYF
J gene: TRBJ2-1; clone size: -; D gene: TRBD2; V gene: TRBV6-1; CDR3 DNA: TGTGCCAGCAGTGAACCCCCTAGCGGGTCCGCTGAGCAGTTCTTC; CDR3 protein: CASSEPPSGSAEQFF
J gene: TRBJ2-2; clone size: -; D gene: TRBD1; V gene: TRBV18; CDR3 DNA: TGTGCCAGCTCACCACGTGGGACAGGGGGCTCCGGGGAGCTGTTTTTT; CDR3 protein: CASSPRGTGGSGELFF
J gene: TRBJ1-6; clone size: -; D gene: -; V gene: TRBV7-9; CDR3 DNA: TGTGCCAGCAGCTTTAGCAGGGCCTATAATTCACCCCTCCACTTT; CDR3 protein: CASSFSRAYNSPLHF
J gene: TRBJ1-1; clone size: -; D gene: -; V gene: TRBV6-2/TRBV6-3; CDR3 DNA: TGTGCCAGCAGTTCAACAGGGTTCGTTTATGCTGAAGCTTTCTTT; CDR3 protein: CASSSTGFVYAEAFF
J gene: TRBJ1-2; clone size: -; D gene: -; V gene: TRBV7-2; CDR3 DNA: TGTGCCAGCAGCTTAGATGGACAGAACTATGGCTACACCTTC; CDR3 protein: CASSLDGQNYGYTF
J gene: TRBJ2-3; clone size: -; D gene: -; V gene: TRBV15; CDR3 DNA: TGTGCCACCAGCAGAGGAAAGGGAGGCACAGATACGCAGTATTTT; CDR3 protein: CATSRGKGGTDTQYF
J gene: TRBJ2-1; clone size: once; D gene: -; V gene: TRBV19; CDR3 DNA: TGTGCCAGTAGTACCGGACTACCGGGTGAGCAGTTCTTC; CDR3 protein: CASSTGLPGEQFF
J gene: TRBJ1-5; clone size: -; D gene: -; V gene: TRBV19; CDR3 DNA: TGTGCCAGTAGCCAACAAGGTAATCAGCCCCAGCATTTT; CDR3 protein: CASSQQGNQPQHF
J gene: TRBJ1-3; clone size: -; D gene: -; V gene: TRBV11-1; CDR3 DNA: TGTGCCAGCAGCTTGGGATCATCTGGAAACACCATATATTTT; CDR3 protein: CASSLGSSGNTIYF
J gene: TRBJ2-5; clone size: -; D gene: -; V gene: TRBV5-6; CDR3 DNA: TGTGCCAGCAGCTTATCCACTCAACGGGGGTCTCAAGAGACCCAGTACTTC; CDR3 protein: CASSLSTQRGSQETQYF
J gene: TRBJ2-1; clone size: -; D gene: TRBD2; V gene: TRBV5-1; CDR3 DNA: TGCGCCAGCAGCTTGACCCTAGCGGGGGGGAGCAATGAGCAGTTCTTC; CDR3 protein: CASSLTLAGGSNEQFF
J gene: TRBJ1-5; clone size: -; D gene: TRBD1; V gene: TRBV6-2/TRBV6-3; CDR3 DNA: TGTGCCAGCAGTGGGACAGGAATTAGCAATCAGCCCCAGCATTTT; CDR3 protein: CASSGTGISNQPQHF
J gene: TRBJ1-1; clone size: -; D gene: TRBD1; V gene: TRBV18; CDR3 DNA: TGTGCCAGCTCACCCCTGCCAGGGGGCAACACTGAAGCTTTCTTT; CDR3 protein: CASSPLPGGNTEAFF